This is a list of T cell receptor beta chains from one sample in a study of cytomegalovirus exposure and HLA in healthy donors. Using immunoSEQ multiplex PCR, the repertoire was profiled, and TCRdb retains in-frame clones only, with some absent. This table holds approximately 280,000 clones, 88% found once. What was sequenced was PBMCs. Every receptor here comes from a woman between 18 and 29 years old in good health and CMV-seronegative. Each CDR3 is given with its conserved first and last residue.

v_call: TRBV4-1; cdr3_aa: CASSRVVALLNEKLFF
v_call: TRBV5-4; cdr3_aa: CASSSLGTSGYNEQFF
v_call: TRBV28; cdr3_aa: CASSSTGTSKSYEQYF
v_call: TRBV4-1; cdr3_aa: CASSQDSATANQPQHF
v_call: TRBV13; cdr3_aa: CASSPGLADDNEQFF
v_call: TRBV5-1; cdr3_aa: CASSLLVGADDTQYF
v_call: TRBV4-3; cdr3_aa: CASSQEVTSGSSYEQYF
v_call: TRBV27; cdr3_aa: CASSTGQFGQPQHF
v_call: TRBV6-6; cdr3_aa: CASSRSGGPTSREQYF
v_call: TRBV9; cdr3_aa: CASSVDADARPQHF
v_call: TRBV19; cdr3_aa: CASSQGVHTIYF
v_call: TRBV28; cdr3_aa: CASTLAGGLLNTGELFF
v_call: TRBV11-2; cdr3_aa: CASSLEGQKSSYEQYF
v_call: TRBV2; cdr3_aa: CACEPLPRGIQYF
v_call: TRBV6-5; cdr3_aa: CASSHGTGEVETQYF
v_call: TRBV7-9; cdr3_aa: CASSLAMSGTEAFF
v_call: TRBV30; cdr3_aa: CAWSKGGGGEKLFF
v_call: TRBV5-1; cdr3_aa: CASSLYGTGIYEQYF
v_call: TRBV25-1; cdr3_aa: CASRASGANVLTF
v_call: TRBV11-1; cdr3_aa: CASSLGQVYEQYF
v_call: TRBV25-1; cdr3_aa: CASSFVPLKTYEQYF
v_call: TRBV2; cdr3_aa: CASSEVQGRAFF
v_call: TRBV30; cdr3_aa: CAWSVQGDTQYF
v_call: TRBV7-9; cdr3_aa: CASSLGSRVGTSNEKLFF
v_call: TRBV27; cdr3_aa: CASSSSGANVLTF
v_call: TRBV4-1; cdr3_aa: CASSQDSGWFSNYTF
v_call: TRBV25-1; cdr3_aa: CASSARDTDNQPQHF
v_call: TRBV5-6; cdr3_aa: CASIAWRAGANVLTF
v_call: TRBV5-8; cdr3_aa: CASRTTGSGNTIYF
v_call: TRBV27; cdr3_aa: CASQGLADSYEQYF
v_call: TRBV6-4; cdr3_aa: CASRRDRVADTQYF
v_call: TRBV27; cdr3_aa: CASSLVGRGEETQYF
v_call: TRBV11-2; cdr3_aa: CASSLEGAGGPTDTQYF
v_call: TRBV14; cdr3_aa: CASSPTGRNQPQHF
v_call: TRBV4-1; cdr3_aa: CASSQDTSGQRSSYEQYF
v_call: TRBV20-1; cdr3_aa: CSARREERQYF
v_call: TRBV28; cdr3_aa: CASSPKIPRLGGTDTQYF
v_call: TRBV9; cdr3_aa: CASSVEDGGQPQHF
v_call: TRBV7-2; cdr3_aa: CASSLGVTSDIQYF
v_call: TRBV28; cdr3_aa: CASSPMGSRSQTQYF
v_call: TRBV28; cdr3_aa: CASRETGTGFKGYEQYF
v_call: TRBV5-1; cdr3_aa: CASSLALEGDTQYF
v_call: TRBV27; cdr3_aa: CASSPTGLNEQFF
v_call: TRBV5-5; cdr3_aa: CASSLESSGSIGKTQYF
v_call: TRBV7-3; cdr3_aa: CASSPGLAPFEQYF
v_call: TRBV9; cdr3_aa: CASSPSPRIAGGRTDTQYF
v_call: TRBV10-3; cdr3_aa: CAISEQGTNTEAFF
v_call: TRBV4-1; cdr3_aa: CASSQVARGGGYTF
v_call: TRBV29-1; cdr3_aa: CSVIAGRSYEQYF
v_call: TRBV10-3; cdr3_aa: CAISGPSFPSGPYEQYF
v_call: TRBV19; cdr3_aa: CASMWPGAVYEQYF
v_call: TRBV6-6; cdr3_aa: CASSYRNEQFF